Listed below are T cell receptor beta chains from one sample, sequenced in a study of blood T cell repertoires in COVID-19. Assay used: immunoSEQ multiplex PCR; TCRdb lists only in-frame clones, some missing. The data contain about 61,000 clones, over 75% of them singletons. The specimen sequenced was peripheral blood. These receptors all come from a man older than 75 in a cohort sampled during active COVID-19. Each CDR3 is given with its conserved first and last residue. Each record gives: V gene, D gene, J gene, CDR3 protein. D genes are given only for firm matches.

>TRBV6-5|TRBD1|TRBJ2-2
CASRTRTGDTGELFF
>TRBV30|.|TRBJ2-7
CAWSQKYEQYF
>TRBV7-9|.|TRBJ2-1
CASSLVGGWEQFF
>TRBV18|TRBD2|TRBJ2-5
CASSPLLAGASQETQYF
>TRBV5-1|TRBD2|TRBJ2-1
CASSLKRLAGNNEQFF
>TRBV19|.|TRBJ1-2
CASSIWGGNGYTF
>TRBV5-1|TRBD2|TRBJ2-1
CASSLAGAGGNNEQFF
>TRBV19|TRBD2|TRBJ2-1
CASSMRGAYNEQFF
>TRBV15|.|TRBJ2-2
CATSWGTLNTGELFF
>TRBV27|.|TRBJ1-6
CASSLSLTGNSPLHF
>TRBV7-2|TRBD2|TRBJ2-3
CASSLVAGGFTDTQYF
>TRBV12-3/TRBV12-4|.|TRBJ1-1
CASTREENTEAFF
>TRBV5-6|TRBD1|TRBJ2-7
CASSLAAGGLLYEQYF
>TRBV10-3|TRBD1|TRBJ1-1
CATATGLNTEAFF
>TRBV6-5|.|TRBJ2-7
CASRDRLSYEQYF
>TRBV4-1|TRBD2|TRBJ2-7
CASSQASGTYEQYF
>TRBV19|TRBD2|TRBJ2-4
CASSTQGAGGISAKNIQYF
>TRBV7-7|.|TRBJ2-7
CASSLHAGSYEQYF
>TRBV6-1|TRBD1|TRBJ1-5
CASSEALTGGGQPQHF
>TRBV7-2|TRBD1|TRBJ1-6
CASSSRQGANSPLHF
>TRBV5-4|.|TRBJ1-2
CASSRPGGGIYGYTF
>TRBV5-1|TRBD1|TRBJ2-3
CASSRGQGGTDTQYF
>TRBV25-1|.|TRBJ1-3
CASVLSSGNTIYF
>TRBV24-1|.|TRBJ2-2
CATSDDLGTGELFF
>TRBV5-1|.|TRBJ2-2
CASSGQTNTGELFF
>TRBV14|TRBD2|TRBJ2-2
CASSPLAGGPGELFF
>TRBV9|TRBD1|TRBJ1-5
CASSVGTGLHQPQHF
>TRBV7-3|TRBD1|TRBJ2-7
CASSLGPGQNHEQYF
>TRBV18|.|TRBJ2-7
CASSPPSRYEQYF
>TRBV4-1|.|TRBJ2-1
CASSRGLSYNEQFF
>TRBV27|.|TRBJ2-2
CASSQGTGELFF
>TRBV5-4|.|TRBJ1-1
CASSLGGSAGDTEAFF
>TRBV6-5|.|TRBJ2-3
CASSPRPTDTQYF
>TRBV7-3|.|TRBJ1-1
CASSLAGEGTEAFF
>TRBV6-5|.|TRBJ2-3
CASSYSTGPSTDTQYF
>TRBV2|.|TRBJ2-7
CASIGGAYEQYF
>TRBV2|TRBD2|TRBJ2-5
CASIGQLAGRQETQYF
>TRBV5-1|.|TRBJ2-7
CASSFRWTAASSYEQYF
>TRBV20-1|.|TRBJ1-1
CSASGWLSGGTEAFF
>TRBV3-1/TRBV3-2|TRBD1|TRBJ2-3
CASSQGEQGWGSTDTQYF
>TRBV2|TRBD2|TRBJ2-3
CASSDRGVSTDTQYF
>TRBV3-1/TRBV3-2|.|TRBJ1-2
CASSPRGGVYGYTF
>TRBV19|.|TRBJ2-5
CASSIASQETQYF
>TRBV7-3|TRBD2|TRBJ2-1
CASSQPGLAGMNEQFF
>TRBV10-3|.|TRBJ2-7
CAIRDTVDEQYF
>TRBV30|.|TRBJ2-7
CAWSVGGIGEQYF
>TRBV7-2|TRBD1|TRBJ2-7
CASSLTGTGYEQYF
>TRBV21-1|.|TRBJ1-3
CASSKGSEGALAGNTIYF
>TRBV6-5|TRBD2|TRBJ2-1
CASLGRASEQFF
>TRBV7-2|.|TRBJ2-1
CASSLASVSPNEQFF
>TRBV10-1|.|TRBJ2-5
CASSAQSETQYF
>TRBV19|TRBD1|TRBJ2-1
CASSIVGRGIYNEQFF
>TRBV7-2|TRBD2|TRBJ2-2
CASSFGAGDGGELFF